This T cell receptor (beta chain) was identified during a study of cytomegalovirus exposure and HLA in healthy donors. Study background: Early released data comprised 80 million or so unique TCRs from HLA-typed donors. Points from the study as a whole: Specific recognition of CMV antigens was confirmed in vitro for a few chains (all CMV-associated). Among donors in an Asian-associated ancestry cluster, a later analysis reportedly found fewer N-insertions than the approximately 700-donor mean.

This CDR3 has 14 residues. CDR1 is SQVTM, CDR2 ANQGSEA, per germline. Losses at the gene ends were 3 bases for V and 1 base for J; bases not matched to a gene: 5. It was with 60 Vbeta and 13 Jbeta primers that the PCR ran. The protocol was immunoSEQ multiplex PCR, while the TCRdb copy is restricted to in-frame clones and leaves out a portion. The sample lists 250,000 to 350,000 clones, 70% to 90% occurring once. Concerning this clone: Its antigen is unidentified.

The sample consisted of PBMCs. This TCR derives from a woman between 18 and 29 years old in good health and CMV-seronegative. The chain joins TRBV29-1 to TRBJ1-1; 7 nucleotides match TRBD1. This CDR3 reads CSVDGTAPNTEAFF. The CDR3 nucleotides read TGCAGCGTTGACGGGACAGCACCGAACACTGAAGCTTTCTTT.